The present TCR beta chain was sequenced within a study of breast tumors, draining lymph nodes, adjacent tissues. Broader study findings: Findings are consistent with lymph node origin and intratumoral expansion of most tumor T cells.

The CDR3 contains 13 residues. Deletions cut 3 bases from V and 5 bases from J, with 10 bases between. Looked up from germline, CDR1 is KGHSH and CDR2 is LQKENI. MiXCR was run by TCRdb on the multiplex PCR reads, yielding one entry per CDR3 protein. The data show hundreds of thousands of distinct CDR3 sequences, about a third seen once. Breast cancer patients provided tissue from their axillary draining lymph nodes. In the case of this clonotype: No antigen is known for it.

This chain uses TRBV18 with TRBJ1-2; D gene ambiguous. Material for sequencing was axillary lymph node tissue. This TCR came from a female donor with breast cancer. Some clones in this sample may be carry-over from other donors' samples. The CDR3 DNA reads TGTGCCAGCTCACCCCTGGCGGAATATGGCTACACCTTC. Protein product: CASSPLAEYGYTF.